These T cell receptor beta chains were read from a single sample in a study of T cell responses to AZD1222 COVID-19 vaccine. Method: immunoSEQ multiplex PCR; TCRdb's copy keeps in-frame clones and lacks some. The sample lists about 150,000 clones, 85% to 95% occurring once. The starting material was peripheral blood, obtained on day 0 of AZD1222 vaccination. The receptors derive from an adult in good health. The CDR3 runs from the conserved cysteine through the conserved F or W. The order of the fields is D gene, J gene, V gene, clone size, CDR3 DNA, CDR3 protein. A D gene is named only where the DNA matches it firmly. Clone size is stated in some rows and not others, as once, few, many or a class when expanded.

d_call: TRBD2; j_call: TRBJ2-2; v_call: TRBV6-2/TRBV6-3; clone_size: .; cdr3_nt: TGTGCCAGCAGTTATTACGCCCGGACTAGCGGTAACACCGGGGAGCTGTTTTTT; cdr3_aa: CASSYYARTSGNTGELFF
d_call: .; j_call: TRBJ1-4; v_call: TRBV28; clone_size: .; cdr3_nt: TGTGCCAGCAGTCTAGAGTCCCTAGGTGGGGAAAAACTGTTTTTT; cdr3_aa: CASSLESLGGEKLFF
d_call: TRBD1; j_call: TRBJ1-6; v_call: TRBV6-5; clone_size: .; cdr3_nt: TGTGCCAGCAGAATGGACAGGGGAAATAATTCACCCCTCCACTTT; cdr3_aa: CASRMDRGNNSPLHF
d_call: TRBD1; j_call: TRBJ1-1; v_call: TRBV18; clone_size: .; cdr3_nt: TGTGCCAGCTCACCACGGGACAGTTACCCGTCGACCACTGAAGCTTTCTTT; cdr3_aa: CASSPRDSYPSTTEAFF
d_call: TRBD1; j_call: TRBJ1-2; v_call: TRBV28; clone_size: few; cdr3_nt: TGTGCCAGCAGATGGGACAGGTTTAACTATGGCTACACCTTC; cdr3_aa: CASRWDRFNYGYTF
d_call: .; j_call: TRBJ1-3; v_call: TRBV4-1; clone_size: .; cdr3_nt: TGCGCCAGCAGCCAGTTAGCCTTAGGGGTGAACACCATATATTTT; cdr3_aa: CASSQLALGVNTIYF
d_call: .; j_call: TRBJ1-1; v_call: TRBV3-1/TRBV3-2; clone_size: once; cdr3_nt: TGTGCCAGCAGCCAAGGGGGAACAGGGAACACTGAAGCTTTCTTT; cdr3_aa: CASSQGGTGNTEAFF
d_call: .; j_call: TRBJ2-2; v_call: TRBV14; clone_size: .; cdr3_nt: TGTGCCAGCAGCGTTTTCCGGTGGGGGGAGCTGTTTTTT; cdr3_aa: CASSVFRWGELFF
d_call: .; j_call: TRBJ1-3; v_call: TRBV30; clone_size: .; cdr3_nt: TGTGCCTGGAGTAGCGGCAGCCCCTCTGGAAACACCATATATTTT; cdr3_aa: CAWSSGSPSGNTIYF
d_call: .; j_call: TRBJ2-5; v_call: TRBV28; clone_size: .; cdr3_nt: TGTGCCAGCAATCAGGCCTTACAAGAGACCCAGTACTTC; cdr3_aa: CASNQALQETQYF
d_call: .; j_call: TRBJ1-6; v_call: TRBV27; clone_size: .; cdr3_nt: TGTGCCAGCAGCCTCGGACTGTTAAATTCACCCCTCCACTTT; cdr3_aa: CASSLGLLNSPLHF
d_call: .; j_call: TRBJ2-5; v_call: TRBV11-1; clone_size: .; cdr3_nt: TGTGCCAGCAGCGCCAGACGGGGGGCCAACCAAGAGACCCAGTACTTC; cdr3_aa: CASSARRGANQETQYF
d_call: .; j_call: TRBJ1-2; v_call: TRBV7-2; clone_size: .; cdr3_nt: TGTGCCAGCATCCTCTTCGGACCGGAAAGGGATGGCTACACCTTC; cdr3_aa: CASILFGPERDGYTF
d_call: .; j_call: TRBJ2-7; v_call: TRBV6-5; clone_size: .; cdr3_nt: TGTGCCAGCAGCCTCTCGTATAGGACCTACGAGCAGTACTTC; cdr3_aa: CASSLSYRTYEQYF
d_call: .; j_call: TRBJ2-1; v_call: TRBV6-5; clone_size: .; cdr3_nt: TGTGCCAGCTTTAGCGGTAGCTCCTACAATGAGCAGTTCTTC; cdr3_aa: CASFSGSSYNEQFF
d_call: .; j_call: TRBJ2-5; v_call: TRBV7-9; clone_size: .; cdr3_nt: TGTGCCAGCAGCGCCCCTTCGGTTCTTTGGGGGGACCAGTACTTC; cdr3_aa: CASSAPSVLWGDQYF
d_call: .; j_call: TRBJ2-6; v_call: TRBV3-1/TRBV3-2; clone_size: .; cdr3_nt: TGTGCCAGCAGCCCCCTCCCAGGGGCCAACGTCCTGACTTTC; cdr3_aa: CASSPLPGANVLTF
d_call: TRBD2; j_call: TRBJ2-1; v_call: TRBV2; clone_size: .; cdr3_nt: TGTGCCAACAGCCGGCTAGCGGCCTACAATGAGCAGTTCTTC; cdr3_aa: CANSRLAAYNEQFF
d_call: TRBD2; j_call: TRBJ2-1; v_call: TRBV11-2; clone_size: .; cdr3_nt: TGTGCCAGCAGTTTAATAGCGGGAAGTTTAAGCAATGAGCAGTTCTTC; cdr3_aa: CASSLIAGSLSNEQFF
d_call: TRBD2; j_call: TRBJ2-2; v_call: TRBV24-1; clone_size: .; cdr3_nt: TGTGCCACCAGTGATTTTACTAGCGGGAGCTCCGGGGAGCTGTTTTTT; cdr3_aa: CATSDFTSGSSGELFF
d_call: .; j_call: TRBJ2-1; v_call: TRBV7-9; clone_size: .; cdr3_nt: TGTGCCAGCACCAGACTTACCAATGAGCAGTTCTTC; cdr3_aa: CASTRLTNEQFF
d_call: TRBD1; j_call: TRBJ2-7; v_call: TRBV18; clone_size: .; cdr3_nt: TGTGCCAGCTCACCATTCCGGGACAGTACCTACGAGCAGTACTTC; cdr3_aa: CASSPFRDSTYEQYF
d_call: .; j_call: TRBJ2-7; v_call: TRBV6-5; clone_size: .; cdr3_nt: TGTGCCAGCAGTTACTCGAGCGAGGGTGGGAAGCAGTACTTC; cdr3_aa: CASSYSSEGGKQYF
d_call: .; j_call: TRBJ1-1; v_call: TRBV30; clone_size: .; cdr3_nt: TGTGCCTGGAGTGTAAGGGGCGCGGGTACTGAAGCTTTCTTT; cdr3_aa: CAWSVRGAGTEAFF
d_call: .; j_call: TRBJ2-1; v_call: TRBV28; clone_size: .; cdr3_nt: TGTGCCAGCAGTGCCCGATTATACAATGAGCAGTTCTTC; cdr3_aa: CASSARLYNEQFF
d_call: .; j_call: TRBJ1-4; v_call: TRBV30; clone_size: .; cdr3_nt: TGTGCCTGGAGTTTCGAAGAAAAACTGTTTTTT; cdr3_aa: CAWSFEEKLFF
d_call: TRBD1; j_call: TRBJ2-1; v_call: TRBV5-6; clone_size: .; cdr3_nt: TGTGCCAGCAGCTTTGGACAGGGAGGTGGCAATGAGCAGTTCTTC; cdr3_aa: CASSFGQGGGNEQFF
d_call: .; j_call: TRBJ1-6; v_call: TRBV3-1/TRBV3-2; clone_size: .; cdr3_nt: TGTGCCAGCAGGGCAGAGGGGAATTCACCCCTCCACTTT; cdr3_aa: CASRAEGNSPLHF
d_call: .; j_call: TRBJ1-6; v_call: TRBV2; clone_size: .; cdr3_nt: TGTGCCAGCAGCCCCCCTTACAAGACAGTTTCACCCCTCCACTTT; cdr3_aa: CASSPPYKTVSPLHF
d_call: .; j_call: TRBJ1-1; v_call: TRBV2; clone_size: once; cdr3_nt: TGTGCCACCCTAGGGACATCCTTAGGGGCCTACACTGAAGCTTTCTTT; cdr3_aa: CATLGTSLGAYTEAFF
d_call: .; j_call: TRBJ2-2; v_call: TRBV9; clone_size: .; cdr3_nt: TGTGCCAGCAGCTCAGAAGGCGGTAGGGGGGAGCTGTTTTTT; cdr3_aa: CASSSEGGRGELFF
d_call: .; j_call: TRBJ1-1; v_call: TRBV24-1; clone_size: .; cdr3_nt: TGTGCCACCAGTGATTTACCGAATTCGAACACTGAAGCTTTCTTT; cdr3_aa: CATSDLPNSNTEAFF
d_call: .; j_call: TRBJ2-1; v_call: TRBV11-3; clone_size: .; cdr3_nt: TGTGCCAGCAGCCCCACCTACCTGGAGCAGTTCTTC; cdr3_aa: CASSPTYLEQFF
d_call: .; j_call: TRBJ1-5; v_call: TRBV18; clone_size: .; cdr3_nt: TGTGCCAGCTCACCTTCGCAAGGGCAGCCCCAGCATTTT; cdr3_aa: CASSPSQGQPQHF
d_call: .; j_call: TRBJ1-6; v_call: TRBV28; clone_size: .; cdr3_nt: TGTGCCAGCAGGGACAGTTCACCCCTCCACTTT; cdr3_aa: CASRDSSPLHF
d_call: .; j_call: TRBJ1-1; v_call: TRBV24-1; clone_size: .; cdr3_nt: TGTGCCACCAGTGGGGGATCGACAGTCCCTGAAGCTTTCTTT; cdr3_aa: CATSGGSTVPEAFF
d_call: TRBD1; j_call: TRBJ2-6; v_call: TRBV27; clone_size: .; cdr3_nt: TGTGCCAGCCGGGGACAGGGTCAAGCCAACGTCCTGACTTTC; cdr3_aa: CASRGQGQANVLTF
d_call: .; j_call: TRBJ2-1; v_call: TRBV11-3; clone_size: .; cdr3_nt: TGTGCCAGCAGTCCAGGGGTCCCTGAGCAGTTCTTC; cdr3_aa: CASSPGVPEQFF
d_call: .; j_call: TRBJ2-1; v_call: TRBV2; clone_size: .; cdr3_nt: TGTGCCAGCAGTGAAGAGACCATTAATGAGCAGTTCTTC; cdr3_aa: CASSEETINEQFF
d_call: .; j_call: TRBJ2-7; v_call: TRBV2; clone_size: .; cdr3_nt: TGTGCCAGCAAGAGGATCTCCTACGAGCAGTACTTC; cdr3_aa: CASKRISYEQYF
d_call: .; j_call: TRBJ2-2; v_call: TRBV28; clone_size: .; cdr3_nt: TGTGCCAGCAAAACCCAGGGGTACGTCGGGGAGCTGTTTTTT; cdr3_aa: CASKTQGYVGELFF
d_call: .; j_call: TRBJ1-5; v_call: TRBV2; clone_size: .; cdr3_nt: TGTGCCAGCAGTTTTTCCGGGTTAGGCAATCAGCCCCAGCATTTT; cdr3_aa: CASSFSGLGNQPQHF
d_call: .; j_call: TRBJ2-1; v_call: TRBV12-2; clone_size: .; cdr3_nt: TGTGCAAGTCGCTTAGCGGGGGCCGGGACTAGCTATGAGCAGTTCTTC; cdr3_aa: CASRLAGAGTSYEQFF
d_call: TRBD1; j_call: TRBJ1-2; v_call: TRBV10-2; clone_size: .; cdr3_nt: TGCGCCAGCAGCCCGGGACAGGGCTATGGCTACACCTTC; cdr3_aa: CASSPGQGYGYTF
d_call: .; j_call: TRBJ1-2; v_call: TRBV20-1; clone_size: few; cdr3_nt: TGCAGTGCTAGTTGGCAGGGATTAAAGGGTGGCTACACCTTC; cdr3_aa: CSASWQGLKGGYTF
d_call: .; j_call: TRBJ1-4; v_call: TRBV5-8; clone_size: .; cdr3_nt: TGTGCCAGCAGCCCAAGCAACGCGGGGACTAATGAAAAACTGTTTTTT; cdr3_aa: CASSPSNAGTNEKLFF